The 9 T cell receptor beta chains presented below share a single source sample, sequenced in a study of T cell repertoires in cytomegalovirus infection. TCRdb re-called the reads with MiXCR, one entry per CDR3 protein. The sample gives fewer than 60,000 distinct CDR3 sequences, around 20% of which show up once; about four fifths is in the top ten. Their antigens remain unidentified. The specimen was CD8+ T cells from cultured PBMCs, collected from culture after CMV antigen stimulation. The receptors come from a human donor in good health (CMV status not recorded). Some clones in this sample may be carry-over from other donors' samples.

DNA for the CDR3: TGTGCCAGCAGCCTCGATAGCGGGGGGGCCCGGAATGAGCAGTTCTTC. Protein product: CASSLDSGGARNEQFF. This sequence joins TRBV7-9 and TRBJ2-1; 11 bases are a match to TRBD2. J was trimmed by 7 bases and V by 5 bases; bases with no gene match: 10. Germline V CDR1 and CDR2: SEHNR, FQNEAQ (reference sequence). CDR3 length: 16 amino acids.

DNA of the CDR3: TGTGCCAGCAGTTTGAGACAGCGAGATCATTCACCCCTCCACTTT. Protein product: CASSLRQRDHSPLHF. The chain combines TRBV6-5 with TRBJ1-6, with D perhaps matching TRBD1 (5 bases). This CDR3 is 15 amino acids long. Deletions cut 4 bases from V and 8 bases from J, with 15 bases between. Germline values: CDR1 MNHEY, CDR2 SVGAGI.

This clonotype showed up many times. The gene calls are TRBV6-5 and TRBJ2-1, with D perhaps matching TRBD2 (6 bases). Germline V gene data show CDR1 as MNHEY and CDR2 as SVGAGI. The CDR3 is 16 residues long. V lost 2 bases to trimming and J lost 7 bases, with 18 bases between them. The CDR3 reads CASSYGLAGKGNEQFF. The CDR3 coding sequence is TGTGCCAGCAGTTACGGTCTCGCGGGGAAGGGGAATGAGCAGTTCTTC.

The rearrangement joins TRBV11-2 to TRBJ2-7; D uncertain. The CDR3 sequence is 16 residues long. Trimming removed 5 bases at V and 0 bases at J, with 17 bases between. In germline, CDR1 is SGHAT, CDR2 FQNNGV. CDR3 protein: CASSLTTALLSYEQYF. The CDR3 DNA sequence: TGTGCCAGCAGCCTCACTACCGCTCTACTCTCCTACGAGCAGTACTTC.

This clonotype has only a few counts. The chain is built from TRBV11-2 and TRBJ2-4; D possibly corresponds to TRBD2 (6 bases). V was clipped by 5 bases and J by 7 bases, with 21 bases between them. The CDR3 totals 16 residues. CDR1 and CDR2 (germline): SGHAT, FQNNGV. CDR3 loop: CASSLLLRGRGNIQYF. Written as DNA, the CDR3 is TGTGCCAGCAGCCTACTCCTACGGGGCCGGGGGAACATTCAGTACTTC.

The genes are TRBV7-8 and TRBJ1-1, with TRBD1 identical over 7 bases. V was pared by 2 bases and J by 5 bases, with 2 bases of the junction left unmatched. The length of the CDR3 is 13 residues. The germline V gene has CDR1 SGHVS and CDR2 FQNEAQ. In nucleotides, the CDR3 is TGTGCCAGCAGCTTAAGGGGGCGAACTGAAGCTTTCTTT. It encodes CASSLRGRTEAFF.

This clonotype was found a few times. V usage is TRBV12-3 or TRBV12-4 and J usage is TRBJ1-4, with 8 positions matching TRBD1. This CDR3 comprises 13 residues. The J segment lost 6 bases and the V segment lost 7 bases, leaving 4 bases of the junction unmatched. CDR3 loop: CASKGQGYEKLFF. The DNA for the CDR3 is TGTGCCAGCAAAGGACAGGGCTATGAAAAACTGTTTTTT.

This clonotype turned up a few times. The rearrangement uses TRBV4-1 and TRBJ2-5, with D maybe TRBD1 (6 bases). The germline V gene has CDR1 MGHRA and CDR2 YSYEKL. CDR3 length: 16 amino acids. Trimming stripped 3 bases from V and 1 base from J, with 15 bases between. The CDR3, as DNA: TGCGCCAGCAGCCACCCCGAGACAGGATTCCAAGAGACCCAGTACTTC. It translates to CASSHPETGFQETQYF.

This clonotype was found a few times. The rearrangement links TRBV6-2 or TRBV6-3 to TRBJ2-5; D is undetermined. The CDR3 is 14 residues long. CDR1 and CDR2 (germline): MNHEY, SVGEGT. V was cut by 7 bases and J by 5 bases, with 17 bases left in between. In DNA, the CDR3 is TGTGCCAGCACCGAGACGGGCCCTGGGGAGACCCAGTACTTC. Translated, it gives CASTETGPGETQYF.